Following are 27 T cell receptor beta chains from one sample sequenced in a study of OX40 agonist ivuxolimab in advanced cancers. Assay: immunoSEQ multiplex PCR; the TCRdb copy retains only in-frame clones and omits some. The sample holds tens of thousands of clones, 70% to 90% seen once. The specimen was CD4+ or CD8+ T cells sorted from blood, collected in a trial of the OX40 agonist ivuxolimab. The receptors stem from an adult with an advanced solid tumor such as melanoma, head and neck, liver or kidney cancer.

This rearrangement joins TRBV14 to TRBJ1-2; D perhaps matches TRBD1 (5 bases). Germline V gene data show CDR1 as SGHDN and CDR2 as FVKESK. The V end lost 4 bases, the J end lost 2 bases, and 11 bases lay between the germline ends. There are 14 residues in the CDR3. CDR3 region: CASSPQGGNYGYTF. Here the CDR3 DNA reads TGTGCCAGCAGCCCCCAGGGAGGGAACTATGGCTACACCTTC.

As DNA, the CDR3 is TGTGCCAGCAGCTTAGGCGGTGTGGGGGATCAGCCCCAGCATTTT. Protein product: CASSLGGVGDQPQHF. The chain couples TRBV7-9 to TRBJ1-5, with D tentatively TRBD1 (5 bases). The CDR3 covers 15 residues. The germline CDR1 and CDR2 sequences are SEHNR and FQNEAQ (reference sequence). V dropped 1 base and J dropped 5 bases, with 12 bases sitting between them.

The CDR3 coding sequence is TGTGCCTGGGGGACTAGCGGGAGTAGGGGTACAGATACGCAGTATTTT. Protein product: CAWGTSGSRGTDTQYF. The chain couples TRBV30 to TRBJ2-3; TRBD2 matches at 14 bases. V trimming: 5 bases; J trimming: 3 bases; junction bases outside the gene matches: 7. Germline lookup yields CDR1 GTSNPN and CDR2 SVGIG (reference sequence). The CDR3 contains 16 residues.

The CDR3 here is CAISESAGTYNEQFF. In DNA form, the CDR3 reads TGTGCCATCAGTGAGTCGGCGGGAACCTACAATGAGCAGTTCTTC. The V gene is TRBV10-3, the J gene TRBJ2-1; tentative D call: TRBD2 (6 bases). The CDR3 is 15 residues long. The germline V gene encodes CDR1 ENHRY and CDR2 SYGVKD. With 0 bases removed from V and 2 bases from J, the gap between germline ends came to 8 bases.

V usage is TRBV19 and J usage is TRBJ1-1; tentatively, D is TRBD1 (6 bases). The V end was cut by 9 bases, the J end by 1 base, with 15 bases between. The CDR3 consists of 14 residues. From germline, CDR1 is LNHDA and CDR2 SQIVND (reference sequence). CDR3 coding DNA: TGTGCCAGCACGCCGTGGGGGGCGAACACTGAAGCTTTCTTT. Its translation is CASTPWGANTEAFF.

This chain uses TRBV19 with TRBJ2-7; TRBD2 matches 9 bases. V was clipped by 8 bases and J by 5 bases; unmatched bases: 4. Germline V CDR1 and CDR2: LNHDA, SQIVND (reference sequence). This CDR3 is 12 amino acids long. CDR3 in DNA: TGTGCCAGTGGGAGCGGGAGGAACGAGCAGTACTTC. Translating gives CASGSGRNEQYF.

This rearrangement joins TRBV19 to TRBJ2-4; D perhaps matches TRBD1 (6 bases). The CDR3 runs 14 residues. The germline V and J ends were trimmed by 5 bases and 6 bases, with 14 bases remaining between them. Germline assignment: CDR1 LNHDA and CDR2 SQIVND (reference sequence). The CDR3 sequence is CASSATGKANIQYF. The CDR3 bases are TGTGCCAGTAGTGCCACAGGGAAGGCAAACATTCAGTACTTC. The whole variable domain, filled in from reference TRBV19 and TRBJ2-4, reads DGGITQSPKYLFRKEGQNVTLSCEQNLNHDAMYWYRQDPGQGLRLIYYSQIVNDFQKGDIAEGYSVSREKKESFPLTVTSAQKNPTAFYLCASSATGKANIQYFGAGTRLSVL.

The count of this clone is one. This rearrangement joins TRBV7-9 to TRBJ2-1; D gene unclear. The CDR3 runs to 15 residues. Between the trimmed V and J ends, which lost 3 bases and 4 bases, there was a span of 13 bases. Germline CDR1 is SEHNR and CDR2 is FQNEAQ (reference sequence). Here the CDR3 reads CASSFSSGEYNEQFF. The CDR3 DNA follows: TGTGCCAGCAGCTTTTCTTCAGGAGAGTACAATGAGCAGTTCTTC.

This chain uses TRBV7-9 with TRBJ2-7; tentative D call: TRBD1 (6 bases). Trimming cost V 4 bases and J 3 bases, with 13 bases left between them. This CDR3 is 14 amino acids long. CDR1 is SEHNR and CDR2 is FQNEAQ in the germline V gene (reference sequence). CDR3 nucleotide sequence: TGTGCCAGCAGCTCACAGGGCGGACTCTACGAGCAGTACTTC. As protein: CASSSQGGLYEQYF.

The chain carries TRBV5-1 and TRBJ2-7, with D maybe TRBD2 (6 bases). This CDR3 has 15 residues. The V gene's germline CDR1 is SGHRS and CDR2 YFSETQ. Trimming removed 0 bases at V and 6 bases at J, with 16 bases between. CDR3 coding DNA: TGCGCCAGCAGCTTGGGTCAGGCGGCGGGGAGCGAGCAGTACTTC. Translated, it gives CASSLGQAAGSEQYF.

This rearrangement joins TRBV19 to TRBJ2-1, with a possible D match to TRBD2 (5 bases). Trimming removed 1 base from V and 9 bases from J, with 16 bases in between. This CDR3 is built from 15 residues. Germline CDR1 reads LNHDA; CDR2 reads SQIVND (reference sequence). The CDR3 loop is CASSIVGGEGSEQFF. CDR3 in DNA: TGTGCCAGTAGTATAGTCGGAGGTGAGGGTAGTGAGCAGTTCTTC.

The chain couples TRBV27 to TRBJ1-1, with D uncertain. Germline-derived CDR1 and CDR2 are MNHEY and SMNVEV (reference sequence). Between the trimmed V and J ends, which lost 5 bases and 5 bases, there was a span of 12 bases. This CDR3 has 13 residues. DNA for the CDR3: TGTGCCAGCAGTCTCCGACGAGGGACTGAAGCTTTCTTT. It encodes CASSLRRGTEAFF.

This chain links TRBV4-1 with TRBJ2-5; perhaps TRBD2 as D (6 bases). Germline V gives CDR1 MGHRA, CDR2 YSYEKL. V was trimmed by 8 bases and J by 5 bases, leaving 18 bases between them. The CDR3 has 14 amino acids. The CDR3 region has the DNA TGCGCCAGCGGGACGGGACTTGCTGCGGAGACCCAGTACTTC. Translating it yields CASGTGLAAETQYF.

The rearrangement links TRBV7-3 to TRBJ2-1; weak D call: TRBD2 (5 bases). The CDR3 is 13 amino acids. Trimming cost V 3 bases and J 6 bases, with 9 bases left between them. Germline values: CDR1 SGHTA, CDR2 FQGTGA. CDR3 amino acids: CASSFTRGNEQFF. DNA of the CDR3: TGTGCCAGCAGCTTCACACGGGGCAATGAGCAGTTCTTC.

As to this clone: Other DNA sequences of this sample code for an identical CDR3. V and J are TRBV5-1 and TRBJ1-1, with 9 nucleotides matching TRBD1. The CDR3 has 15 amino acids. Trimming cost V 0 bases and J 1 base; bases outside gene matches: 1. Germline CDR1 is SGHRS and CDR2 is YFSETQ. The CDR3 DNA sequence: TGCGCCAGCAGCTTGGTACAGGGGGCGAACACTGAAGCTTTCTTT. Amino acids: CASSLVQGANTEAFF.

The chain employs TRBV9 and TRBJ2-1, with 13 bases fitting TRBD2. This CDR3 comprises 15 residues. Losses at the gene ends were 4 bases for V and 6 bases for J; bases not matched to a gene: 4. Germline CDR1 reads SGDLS; CDR2 reads YYNGEE. CDR3 in amino acids: CASSSTSGRTNEQFF. As DNA, the CDR3 is TGTGCCAGCAGCTCGACTAGCGGGAGGACCAATGAGCAGTTCTTC.

This clone was detected a few times. The chain has TRBV29-1 and TRBJ1-1, with 8 bases aligning to TRBD1. Germline V lookup: CDR1 SQVTM, CDR2 ANQGSEA. After removal of 2 bases from V and 3 bases from J, the junction contained 5 bases not matched to a gene. This CDR3 region has 14 residues. CDR3 region: CSVETGGRDTEAFF. CDR3 DNA: TGCAGCGTTGAAACAGGGGGAAGGGACACTGAAGCTTTCTTT.

The chain is built from TRBV5-6 and TRBJ1-5; D might be TRBD1 (5 bases). V lost 3 bases and J lost 5, with 21 bases in between. The CDR3 contains 17 residues. The V gene's germline CDR1 is SGHDT and CDR2 YYEEEE. This chain's CDR3 is CASSSLFRGGSHQPQHF. The CDR3 region has the DNA TGTGCCAGCAGCTCCCTCTTCCGGGGGGGGAGCCATCAGCCCCAGCATTTT. Filled out from reference TRBV5-6 and TRBJ1-5, the complete variable domain reads DAGVTQSPTHLIKTRGQQVTLRCSPKSGHDTVSWYQQALGQGPQFIFQYYEEEERQRGNFPDRFSGHQFPNYSSELNVNALLLGDSALYLCASSSLFRGGSHQPQHFGDGTRLSIL.

This chain links TRBV28 with TRBJ1-6, with 8 positions matching TRBD1. After removal of 2 bases from V and 8 bases from J, the junction contained 8 bases not matched to a gene. Germline-derived CDR1 and CDR2 are MDHEN and SYDVKM. The CDR3 runs to 16 residues. The CDR3 nucleotides read TGTGCCAGCAGTTTACCGCTGACAGGGGTGTATTCACCCCTCCACTTT. Amino acid sequence: CASSLPLTGVYSPLHF. Looking up the rest from reference TRBV28 and TRBJ1-6 gives the full variable domain: DVKVTQSSRYLVKRTGEKVFLECVQDMDHENMFWYRQDPGLGLRLIYFSYDVKMKEKGDIPEGYSVSREKKERFSLILESASTNQTSMYLCASSLPLTGVYSPLHFGNGTRLTVT.

The V and J genes are TRBV7-8 and TRBJ1-2, with 7 bases that match TRBD1. Per the germline V gene, CDR1 is SGHVS and CDR2 is FQNEAQ. CDR3 length equals 15 residues. V lost 2 bases and J lost 0; bases outside the gene matches: 3. The CDR3 DNA sequence: TGTGCCAGCAGCTTACGAACAGGGGCTAACTATGGCTACACCTTC. The encoded protein is CASSLRTGANYGYTF.

The chain recombines TRBV7-6 with TRBJ2-1; 8 bases fit TRBD2. CDR1 is SGHVS, CDR2 FNYEAQ, per germline. This CDR3 spans 17 amino acids. The trim removed 2 bases at V and 7 bases at J, leaving 13 bases unmatched. The CDR3 reads CASSLSWSGGPRNEQFF. The CDR3 bases are TGTGCCAGCAGCTTATCCTGGTCGGGAGGGCCGCGAAATGAGCAGTTCTTC.

The chain recombines TRBV5-1 with TRBJ2-3, with 14 bases that match TRBD2. Germline CDR1 SGHRS, CDR2 YFSETQ. The V segment lost 3 bases and the J segment 4 bases; nucleotides outside the gene matches: 7. The CDR3 is 17 residues long. In DNA, the CDR3 is TGCGCCAGCAGCTGGGTGACTAGCGGGAGGGCGGCAGATACGCAGTATTTT. Encoded protein: CASSWVTSGRAADTQYF.

The genes are TRBV6-1 and TRBJ1-4; D call uncertain. The CDR3 contains 13 residues. CDR1 is MNHNS, CDR2 SASEGT, per germline. The germline V and J ends were trimmed by 4 bases and 7 bases, with 10 bases remaining between them. CDR3 amino acids: CASSVGYSEKLFF. The CDR3 DNA sequence: TGTGCCAGCAGTGTAGGGTATAGTGAAAAACTGTTTTTT.

The chain links TRBV6-1 to TRBJ1-1, with D unclear. CDR1 is MNHNS and CDR2 is SASEGT in the germline V gene. The CDR3 covers 18 residues. V lost 2 bases and J 6 bases, leaving 25 bases between the germline ends. In DNA, the CDR3 is TGTGCCAGCAGTGAACCGGGAATTTTTCGCGCCCGACCCGCTGAAGCTTTCTTT. Protein sequence: CASSEPGIFRARPAEAFF.

The J gene is TRBJ2-3, the V gene TRBV9; tentatively, D is TRBD1 or TRBD2 (5 bases each). Germline V CDR1 and CDR2: SGDLS, YYNGEE. V was shortened by 0 bases and J by 0 bases, with 8 bases between the two germline ends. CDR3 length: 15 residues. CDR3 nucleotide sequence: TGTGCCAGCAGCGTAGATGGGACCAGCACAGATACGCAGTATTTT. This sequence encodes CASSVDGTSTDTQYF.

The chain recombines TRBV4-2 with TRBJ2-3, with 7 nucleotides matching TRBD2. This CDR3 has 17 amino acids. V shed 0 bases and J 5 bases; nucleotides not matched to a gene: 11. Germline V gene lookup returns CDR1 LGHNA and CDR2 YNFKEQ. As DNA, the CDR3 is TGTGCCAGCAGCCAAGAAGCAGGCGGGAGTAAGGGAGATACGCAGTATTTT. It is translated as CASSQEAGGSKGDTQYF.

The genes are TRBV5-6 and TRBJ1-2; 7 nucleotides agree with TRBD1. J was trimmed by 6 bases and V by 3 bases; bases with no gene match: 5. Germline loops: CDR1 SGHDT, CDR2 YYEEEE. This CDR3 comprises 13 residues. The CDR3 reads CASSWGQGDGYTF. DNA for the CDR3: TGTGCCAGCAGCTGGGGGCAGGGGGATGGCTACACCTTC.